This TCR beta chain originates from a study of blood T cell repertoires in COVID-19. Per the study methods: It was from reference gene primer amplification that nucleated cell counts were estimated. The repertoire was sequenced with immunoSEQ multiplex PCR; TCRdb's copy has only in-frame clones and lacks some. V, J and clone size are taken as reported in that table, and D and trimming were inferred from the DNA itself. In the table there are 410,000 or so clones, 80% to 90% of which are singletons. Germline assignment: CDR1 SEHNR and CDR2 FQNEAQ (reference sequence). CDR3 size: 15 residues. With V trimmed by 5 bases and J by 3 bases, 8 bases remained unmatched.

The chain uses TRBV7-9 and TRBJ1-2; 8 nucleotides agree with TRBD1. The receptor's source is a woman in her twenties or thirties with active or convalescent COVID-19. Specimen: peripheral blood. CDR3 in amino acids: CASSLPDREDYGYTF. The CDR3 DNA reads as TGTGCCAGCAGCCTACCGGACAGGGAAGACTATGGCTACACCTTC.